This TCR beta chain was documented in a study of cytomegalovirus exposure and HLA in healthy donors. V trimming: 10 bases; J trimming: 3 bases; junction bases outside the gene matches: 8. The germline CDR1 and CDR2 sequences are ENHRY and SYGVKD. The CDR3 covers 14 residues. Primers included in the PCR were 60 Vbeta and 13 Jbeta primers. Here immunoSEQ multiplex PCR was the method, and the copy in TCRdb shows in-frame clones only, minus some. The top ten hold about 4.9% of the sample, which has over 100,000 clones, about 70% seen once. The sample taken for sequencing was PBMCs. The receptor's source is a man aged 25 to 40 in good health and CMV-seropositive. The chain is built from TRBV10-3 and TRBJ2-2, with 7 bases aligning to TRBD2. CDR3 sequence: CASGTGGHTGELFF. CDR3 in DNA: TGTGCCAGCGGGACGGGAGGTCACACCGGGGAGCTGTTTTTT.